The 25 T cell receptor beta chains below were found in one sample sequenced in a study of blood T cell repertoires in COVID-19. Here immunoSEQ multiplex PCR was the method, and the copy in TCRdb shows in-frame clones only, minus some. The sample records a few hundred thousand clones, approximately 87% being singletons. The specimen sequenced was peripheral blood. The receptors come from a human donor in a cohort sampled during active COVID-19.

This clone was observed a few times. V gene TRBV6-2 or TRBV6-3 combines with J gene TRBJ2-7; 10 bases match TRBD1. The CDR3 is made up of 15 amino acids. With 5 bases clipped from V and 0 bases from J, the junction kept 4 bases outside the gene matches. Germline lookup yields CDR1 MNHEY and CDR2 SVGEGT. This CDR3 reads CASSLRQGASYEQYF. The CDR3, as DNA: TGTGCCAGCAGTCTCCGACAGGGGGCCTCCTACGAGCAGTACTTC.

In its sample, this clone was seen a few times. The J gene is TRBJ2-2, the V gene TRBV25-1, with 13 bases aligning to TRBD2. Germline trimming cut 6 bases from V and 4 bases from J; bases unmatched to any gene: 8. The CDR3 has 17 residues. Germline loops: CDR1 MGHDK, CDR2 SYGVNS. CDR3 nucleotides: TGTGCCAGCAGCGGACTAGCGGGGGCCCCGGGCACCGGGGAGCTGTTTTTT. Translation: CASSGLAGAPGTGELFF.

DNA for the CDR3: TGTGCCAGTACCCTGGGACAGACAAATCAGCCCCAGCATTTT. Amino acids: CASTLGQTNQPQHF. V is TRBV19 and J is TRBJ1-5; TRBD1 matches at 7 bases. With V trimmed by 7 bases and J by 4 bases, 7 bases remained unmatched. Germline V gives CDR1 LNHDA, CDR2 SQIVND (reference sequence). The CDR3 spans 14 residues.

A note on this clone: Mismatch with germline at one junction end may stem from a read error. The V and J genes are TRBV7-7 and TRBJ2-3; 7 bases match TRBD1. The germline CDR1 and CDR2 sequences are SSHAT and FNYEAQ (reference sequence). This CDR3 has 15 amino acids. CDR3 protein: CASSPGTASTDTQYF. In DNA, the CDR3 is TGTGCTAGCAGCCCTGGGACAGCTAGCACAGATACGCAGTATTTT.

The chain is built from TRBV2 and TRBJ1-2; 8 positions agree with TRBD1. The CDR3 totals 18 residues. Looked up from germline, CDR1 is SNHLY and CDR2 is FYNNEI. V trimming: 5 bases; J trimming: 6 bases; junction bases outside the gene matches: 20. Here the CDR3 DNA reads TGTGCCAGCAGTATCCACCGGGACAGGTTTCAGGGTTATAATGGCTACACCTTC. Translating gives CASSIHRDRFQGYNGYTF.

The gene calls are TRBV18 and TRBJ1-2, with 7 bases identical to TRBD1. The junction had 11 bases not matched to a gene; V was cut back by 5 bases and J by 8 bases. The CDR3 is made up of 14 amino acids. The germline V gene has CDR1 KGHSH and CDR2 LQKENI. The CDR3 sequence is CASSTSQGIRGYTF. The CDR3 DNA follows: TGTGCCAGCTCAACGTCACAGGGGATAAGGGGCTACACCTTC.

The chain uses TRBV7-2 and TRBJ1-4; 9 bases agree with TRBD1. The CDR3 sequence is 15 residues long. CDR1 is SGHTA, CDR2 FQGNSA, per germline. Germline trimming cut 4 bases from V and 11 bases from J; bases unmatched to any gene: 11. The CDR3: CASSSVQGAGVKLFF. In DNA, the CDR3 is TGTGCCAGCAGCTCCGTACAGGGGGCGGGAGTTAAACTGTTTTTT.

The chain employs TRBV5-1 and TRBJ2-1; D perhaps matches TRBD2 (6 bases). CDR1 and CDR2 from the germline V gene are SGHRS and YFSETQ. Trimming stripped 2 bases from V and 5 bases from J, with 17 bases between. The CDR3 sequence is 16 residues long. The CDR3 DNA reads as TGCGCCAGCAGCTTACTTCTAGCGCGAGCAAACAATGAGCAGTTCTTC. This translates into CASSLLLARANNEQFF.

The J gene is TRBJ2-1, the V gene TRBV5-4; perhaps TRBD2 as D (5 bases). Germline CDR1 and CDR2: SGHNT and YYREEE (reference sequence). The V end lost 4 bases, the J end lost 5 bases, and 16 bases lay between the germline ends. The CDR3 totals 15 residues. The CDR3, as DNA: TGTGCCAGCAGCGTAGAACCGGACTCACACAATGAGCAGTTCTTC. Its translation is CASSVEPDSHNEQFF.

CDR3 amino acids: CASRSDSAATNEKLFF. Written as DNA, the CDR3 is TGTGCCAGCAGGTCCGACAGCGCAGCAACTAATGAAAAACTGTTTTTT. The V and J genes are TRBV27 and TRBJ1-4, with D possibly being TRBD1 (5 bases). CDR1 and CDR2 (germline): MNHEY, SMNVEV (reference sequence). The CDR3 is 16 amino acids. Trimming took off 6 bases at V and 0 bases at J, with 14 bases between the two ends.

The V call is TRBV3-1 (or the pseudogene TRBV3-2), the J call TRBJ2-3, with unresolved D. Trimming removed 3 bases from V and 2 bases from J, with 9 bases in between. Germline V gene sequence: CDR1 LGHDT, CDR2 YNNKEL (reference sequence). The CDR3 runs to 14 residues. CDR3 nucleotides: TGTGCCAGCAGCCAGTTTGACTTCACAGATACGCAGTATTTT. It is translated as CASSQFDFTDTQYF.

The chain joins TRBV27 to TRBJ2-7, with 12 nucleotides matching TRBD1. CDR1 is MNHEY and CDR2 is SMNVEV in the germline V gene (reference sequence). The CDR3 is 17 amino acids. Germline trimming cut 3 bases from V and 7 bases from J; bases unmatched to any gene: 13. DNA of the CDR3: TGTGCCAGCAGTTTCCGGGGCCCGGGACAGGGGGCATATGAGCAGTACTTC. It encodes CASSFRGPGQGAYEQYF.

This chain connects TRBV9 to TRBJ2-1, with 8 nucleotides matching TRBD2. The CDR3 runs 15 residues. V gave up 4 bases and J gave up 4 bases; unmatched junction bases: 7. CDR1 is SGDLS and CDR2 is YYNGEE in the germline V gene. The CDR3 region has the DNA TGTGCCAGCAGCCGCGTCCGGGGGGGATACAATGAGCAGTTCTTC. Translating gives CASSRVRGGYNEQFF. The variable domain in full, with the rest retrieved from reference TRBV9 and TRBJ2-1, is DSGVTQTPKHLITATGQRVTLRCSPRSGDLSVYWYQQSLDQGLQFLIQYYNGEERAKGNILERFSAQQFPDLHSELNLSSLELGDSALYFCASSRVRGGYNEQFFGPGTRLTVL.

This chain connects TRBV12-3 or TRBV12-4 to TRBJ1-2; D perhaps matches TRBD1 (5 bases). V lost 6 bases and J 3 bases, leaving 11 bases between the germline ends. The CDR3 runs 13 residues. The DNA for the CDR3 is TGTGCCAGCAGCACCGGGACTCACTATGGCTACACCTTC. Translated, it gives CASSTGTHYGYTF.

The chain links TRBV12-3 or TRBV12-4 to TRBJ1-2, with 7 bases matching TRBD1. The CDR3 is made up of 13 amino acids. Trimming cost V 9 bases and J 4 bases; bases outside gene matches: 8. CDR3 DNA sequence: TGTGCCAGTAAGCAGGGACAGCTCTATGGCTACACCTTC. Its translation is CASKQGQLYGYTF.

The chain joins TRBV7-6 to TRBJ2-7; TRBD2 might be the D (6 bases). This CDR3 contains 13 residues. V was pared by 5 bases and J by 5 bases, with 13 bases between. Germline V gives CDR1 SGHVS, CDR2 FNYEAQ. CDR3 coding DNA: TGTGCCAGCAGCCCCTCCGGGGAGGACGAGCAGTACTTC. Encoded protein: CASSPSGEDEQYF. Drawing the rest from reference TRBV7-6 and TRBJ2-7, the complete variable domain is GAGVSQSPRYKVTKRGQDVALRCDPISGHVSLYWYRQALGQGPEFLTYFNYEAQQDKSGLPNDRFSAERPEGSISTLTIQRTEQRDSAMYRCASSPSGEDEQYFGPGTRLTVT.

This sequence joins TRBV6-1 and TRBJ1-5; 7 positions match TRBD1. Germline assignment: CDR1 MNHNS and CDR2 SASEGT. Trimming took 1 base from V and 5 from J; bases not matched to a gene: 5. The CDR3 runs to 15 residues. This chain's CDR3 is CASSEDRGAYQPQHF. CDR3 in DNA: TGTGCCAGCAGTGAAGACAGGGGCGCGTATCAGCCCCAGCATTTT.

This chain connects TRBV21-1 to TRBJ2-1; TRBD1 was called by the table and not checked on the DNA. TRBV21-1 counts as a pseudogene. This CDR3 comprises 19 residues. The CDR3 sequence: CASSKRTGRGSSSYNEQFF. The CDR3 DNA follows: TGTGCCAGCAGCAAACGGACAGGGAGGGGATCCAGCTCCTACAATGAGCAGTTCTTC.

V gene TRBV28 combines with J gene TRBJ2-1, with 7 bases fitting TRBD2. Germline V gene lookup returns CDR1 MDHEN and CDR2 SYDVKM. The CDR3 has 17 residues. Germline trimming cut 5 bases from V and 3 bases from J; bases unmatched to any gene: 13. CDR3 sequence reads: CASSLSRGGWYYNEQFF. Written as DNA, the CDR3 is TGTGCCAGCAGTCTCTCCCGGGGAGGGTGGTACTACAATGAGCAGTTCTTC. Full variable domain (remainder filled in from reference TRBV28 and TRBJ2-1): DVKVTQSSRYLVKRTGEKVFLECVQDMDHENMFWYRQDPGLGLRLIYFSYDVKMKEKGDIPEGYSVSREKKERFSLILESASTNQTSMYLCASSLSRGGWYYNEQFFGPGTRLTVL.

The V and J genes are TRBV10-3 and TRBJ1-1; 9 bases match TRBD1. Germline-derived CDR1 and CDR2 are ENHRY and SYGVKD. Trimming cost V 2 bases and J 0 bases; bases outside gene matches: 1. The length of the CDR3 is 15 residues. The CDR3 DNA reads TGTGCCATCAGTGAGCGGGACAGGGTGAACACTGAAGCTTTCTTT. This sequence encodes CAISERDRVNTEAFF.

The count of this clone is one. V is TRBV6-2 or TRBV6-3 and J is TRBJ1-3; 7 bases agree with TRBD1. The germline CDR1 and CDR2 sequences are MNHEY and SVGEGT. Losses at the gene ends were 4 bases for V and 0 bases for J; bases not matched to a gene: 21. The CDR3 has 21 amino acids. This chain's CDR3 is CASSSNLRKTTGQSSGNTIYF. CDR3 DNA: TGTGCCAGCAGTTCCAACCTACGGAAAACGACAGGGCAGAGCTCTGGAAACACCATATATTTT.

The CDR3 DNA sequence: TGCGCCAGCAGCACGGCAACAGGGGATGGAAACACCATATATTTT. It encodes CASSTATGDGNTIYF. The chain has TRBV5-1 and TRBJ1-3; the match to TRBD1 covers 7 bases. Germline CDR1 is SGHRS and CDR2 is YFSETQ. The length of the CDR3 is 15 residues. With 4 bases clipped from V and 3 bases from J, the junction kept 7 bases outside the gene matches.

The chain links TRBV11-2 to TRBJ1-3; maybe TRBD1 (5 bases). Germline CDR1 is SGHAT and CDR2 is FQNNGV. Trimming removed 5 bases from V and 3 bases from J, with 20 bases in between. This CDR3 spans 17 amino acids. The DNA for the CDR3 is TGTGCCAGCAGCGTAGCCTTGGGCAGGGCGTTTGGAAACACCATATATTTT. It translates to CASSVALGRAFGNTIYF.

The J gene is TRBJ2-7, the V gene TRBV5-6; D remains ambiguous. Trimming removed 1 base at V and 3 bases at J, with 17 bases between. This CDR3 spans 16 amino acids. Germline loops: CDR1 SGHDT, CDR2 YYEEEE. CDR3 residues: CASSLFALTWNYEQYF. CDR3 nucleotides: TGTGCCAGCAGCTTGTTTGCACTAACATGGAACTACGAGCAGTACTTC.

The DNA for the CDR3 is TGTGCCAGCAGCTCAATCGGCTACGAGCAGTACTTC. Its translation is CASSSIGYEQYF. The chain links TRBV11-1 to TRBJ2-7; D is unresolved. Germline CDR1 reads SGHAT; CDR2 reads FQDESV (reference sequence). The CDR3 loop spans 12 amino acids. Deletions cut 4 bases from V and 3 bases from J, with 7 bases between.